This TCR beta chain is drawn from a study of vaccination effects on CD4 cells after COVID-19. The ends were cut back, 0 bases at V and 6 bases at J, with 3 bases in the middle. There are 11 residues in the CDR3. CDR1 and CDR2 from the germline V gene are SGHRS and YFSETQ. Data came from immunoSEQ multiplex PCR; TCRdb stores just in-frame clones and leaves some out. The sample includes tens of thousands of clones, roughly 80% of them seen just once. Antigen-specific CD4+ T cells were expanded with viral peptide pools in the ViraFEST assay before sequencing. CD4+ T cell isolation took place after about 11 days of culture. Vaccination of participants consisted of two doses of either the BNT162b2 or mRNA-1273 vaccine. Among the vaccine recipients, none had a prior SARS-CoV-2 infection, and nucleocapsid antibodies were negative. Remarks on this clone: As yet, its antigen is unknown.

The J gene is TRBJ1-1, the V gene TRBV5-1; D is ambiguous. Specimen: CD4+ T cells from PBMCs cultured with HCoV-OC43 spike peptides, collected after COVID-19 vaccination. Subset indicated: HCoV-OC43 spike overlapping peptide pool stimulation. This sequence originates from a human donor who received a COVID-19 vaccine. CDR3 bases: TGCGCCAGCAGCTTGGAGGCTGAAGCTTTCTTT. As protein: CASSLEAEAFF. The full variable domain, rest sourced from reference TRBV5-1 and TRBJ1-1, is KAGVTQTPRYLIKTRGQQVTLSCSPISGHRSVSWYQQTPGQGLQFLFEYFSETQRNKGNFPGRFSGRQFSNSRSEMNVSTLELGDSALYLCASSLEAEAFFGQGTRLTVV.